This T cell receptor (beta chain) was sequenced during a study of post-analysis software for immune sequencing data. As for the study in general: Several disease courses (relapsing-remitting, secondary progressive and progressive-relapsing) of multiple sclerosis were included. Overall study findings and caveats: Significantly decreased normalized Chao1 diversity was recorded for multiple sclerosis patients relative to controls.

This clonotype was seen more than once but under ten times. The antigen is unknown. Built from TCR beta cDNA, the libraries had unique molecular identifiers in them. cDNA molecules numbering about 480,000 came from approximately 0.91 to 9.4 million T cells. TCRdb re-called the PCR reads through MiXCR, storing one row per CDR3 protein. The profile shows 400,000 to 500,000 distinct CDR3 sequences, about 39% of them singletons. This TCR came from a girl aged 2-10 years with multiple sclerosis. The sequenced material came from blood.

This chain's CDR3 is CASSLAPRGVSAAYEQYF. CDR3 coding DNA: TGTGCCAGCAGCTTAGCCCCACGAGGGGTCTCAGCCGCCTACGAGCAGTACTTC. This chain links TRBV7-6 with TRBJ2-7; perhaps D is TRBD1 or TRBD2 (5 bases each). V gave up 0 bases and J gave up 2 bases, with 20 bases separating them. The CDR3 contains 18 residues. Per germline, CDR1 SGHVS and CDR2 FNYEAQ.